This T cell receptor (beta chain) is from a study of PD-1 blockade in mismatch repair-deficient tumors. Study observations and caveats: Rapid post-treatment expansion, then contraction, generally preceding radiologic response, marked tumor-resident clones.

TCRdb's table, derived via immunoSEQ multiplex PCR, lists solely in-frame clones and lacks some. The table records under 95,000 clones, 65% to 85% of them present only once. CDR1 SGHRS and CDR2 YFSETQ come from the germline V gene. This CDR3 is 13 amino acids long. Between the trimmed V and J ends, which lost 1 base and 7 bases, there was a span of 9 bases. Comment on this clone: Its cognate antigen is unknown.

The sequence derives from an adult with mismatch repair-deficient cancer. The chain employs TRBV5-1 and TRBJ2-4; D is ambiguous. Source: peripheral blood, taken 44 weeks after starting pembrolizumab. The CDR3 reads CASSLSMDNIQYF. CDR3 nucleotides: TGCGCCAGCAGCTTGAGTATGGATAACATTCAGTACTTC.